These 25 T cell receptor beta chains originate from one sample sequenced in a study of T cells after yellow fever vaccination. Each CDR3 protein is one row after TCRdb ran MiXCR on the 5' RACE reads. Seen here are 300,000 to 400,000 distinct CDR3 sequences, 8.7% observed once, and the top ten hold more than 15%. The starting material was PBMCs, obtained on the day of the first yellow fever vaccination. The receptors derive from a man aged 18-30 years who received the YFV17D yellow fever vaccine.

This clonotype was seen many times. This chain joins TRBV6-5 and TRBJ1-1; 7 bases are shared with TRBD1. This CDR3 contains 14 residues. CDR1 and CDR2 (germline): MNHEY, SVGAGI. V was pared by 3 bases and J by 4 bases, with 5 bases of the junction left unmatched. CDR3 protein: CASSYQGGGTEAFF. The CDR3 bases are TGTGCCAGCAGTTATCAGGGGGGAGGCACTGAAGCTTTCTTT.

Ten or more counts support this clonotype. V gene TRBV4-2 combines with J gene TRBJ2-3; TRBD1 might be the D (5 bases). CDR3 length: 15 amino acids. V lost 0 bases to trimming and J lost 6 bases, with 13 bases between them. Germline V gene lookup returns CDR1 LGHNA and CDR2 YNFKEQ. The CDR3 sequence: CASSQEVWGPDTQYF. CDR3 DNA sequence: TGTGCCAGCAGCCAAGAGGTCTGGGGCCCGGATACGCAGTATTTT.

This clonotype was recorded a few times. This chain uses TRBV24-1 with TRBJ1-2, with D possibly TRBD1 on 5 matching bases. The CDR3 length is 17 residues. Germline CDR1 KGHDR, CDR2 SFDVKD. The V gene lost 4 bases and the J gene lost 4 bases, with 21 bases spanning the gap. Here the CDR3 DNA reads TGTGCCACCAGTGACTACAAAAGAGGTCACGGGACCTATGGCTACACCTTC. It translates to CATSDYKRGHGTYGYTF.

This chain connects TRBV6-5 to TRBJ2-5; maybe TRBD2 (7 bases). V was trimmed by 2 bases and J by 5 bases, leaving 15 bases between them. In germline, CDR1 is MNHEY, CDR2 SVGAGI. This CDR3 contains 15 residues. The DNA for the CDR3 is TGTGCCAGCAGTTACGGGGGGGGCCGGTTGGAGACCCAGTACTTC. It codes for CASSYGGGRLETQYF.

This clonotype was seen repeatedly, ten times or more. The rearrangement uses TRBV7-6 and TRBJ2-7, with D possibly called TRBD1 or TRBD2 (5 bases each). CDR3 length equals 14 residues. CDR1 and CDR2 from the germline V gene are SGHVS and FNYEAQ. Trimming pared 5 bases from V and 2 bases from J, leaving 13 bases between. The CDR3 DNA is TGTGCCAGCAGCAGACAGACCGGGACCTACGAGCAGTACTTC. Translation gives CASSRQTGTYEQYF.

Ten or more counts support this clonotype. The CDR3 region has the DNA TGCAGCGTTGATATCCAGATACACACAGATACGCAGTATTTT. Protein sequence: CSVDIQIHTDTQYF. The chain couples TRBV29-1 to TRBJ2-3, with D unclear. The CDR3 runs 14 residues. The V gene lost 3 bases and the J gene lost 2 bases, with 12 bases spanning the gap. From germline, CDR1 is SQVTM and CDR2 ANQGSEA.

This clonotype turned up a few times. This chain uses TRBV3-1 with TRBJ2-1; no definite D call. Trimming removed 6 bases at V and 0 bases at J, with 12 bases between. The CDR3 sequence is 15 residues long. Germline assignment: CDR1 LGHDT and CDR2 YNNKEL (reference sequence). CDR3 residues: CASRRALSSYNEQFF. The CDR3 DNA reads TGTGCCAGCAGAAGGGCTCTAAGCTCCTACAATGAGCAGTTCTTC.

This chain uses TRBV9 with TRBJ2-3; D could derive from TRBD1 or TRBD2 (5 bases each). The germline V gene has CDR1 SGDLS and CDR2 YYNGEE. With 5 bases removed from V and 2 bases from J, the gap between germline ends came to 15 bases. The CDR3 has 15 residues. CDR3 bases: TGTGCCAGCAGTAACGGGTCAGGGACCACAGATACGCAGTATTTT. Translated, it gives CASSNGSGTTDTQYF.

The chain has TRBV6-1 and TRBJ2-7; no firm D call. Trimming removed 6 bases at V and 2 bases at J, with 11 bases between. The CDR3 is 13 residues long. The germline gives CDR1 MNHNS, CDR2 SASEGT. DNA of the CDR3: TGTGCCAGCAGCCCATCAGCTCCCTACGAGCAGTACGTC. Protein product: CASSPSAPYEQYV.

This clonotype was seen a handful of times. The gene calls are TRBV28 and TRBJ2-2; D unclear. Germline V gene lookup returns CDR1 MDHEN and CDR2 SYDVKM. The CDR3 contains 12 residues. Trimming cost V 5 bases and J 5 bases, with 6 bases left between them. For the CDR3, the DNA is TGTGCCAGCAGTGAAACGACCGGGGAGCTGTTTTTT. Translating gives CASSETTGELFF.

For this clonotype: At one end the junction does not follow the germline gene, possibly because of a read error. V and J are TRBV7-9 and TRBJ1-2, with D maybe TRBD1 (6 bases). The germline V gene encodes CDR1 SEHNR and CDR2 FQNEAQ (reference sequence). The CDR3 is 13 residues long. For the CDR3, the DNA is TGTGTCACCAACAGGGAATCTAACAATGGCTACACCTTC. Translated, it gives CVTNRESNNGYTF.

This chain links TRBV7-9 with TRBJ1-2; D uncertain. The length of the CDR3 is 15 residues. From germline, CDR1 is SEHNR and CDR2 FQNEAQ (reference sequence). The V end was cut by 3 bases, the J end by 4 bases, with 15 bases between. The DNA of the CDR3 is TGTGCCAGCAGCTTTGGCGACGGTCCATCCTATGGCTACACCTTC. It is translated as CASSFGDGPSYGYTF.

This clonotype came up a few times. The rearrangement links TRBV14 to TRBJ2-1, with 9 nucleotides matching TRBD2. The germline CDR1 and CDR2 sequences are SGHDN and FVKESK. There are 17 residues in the CDR3. The J segment lost 2 bases and the V segment lost 5 bases, leaving 10 bases of the junction unmatched. The CDR3 region is CASSSPSGGFTYNEQFF. The DNA of the CDR3 is TGTGCCAGCAGCTCCCCAAGCGGGGGGTTCACCTACAATGAGCAGTTCTTC.

This clonotype came up a few times. V usage is TRBV12-3 or TRBV12-4 and J usage is TRBJ2-1; a possible D gene is TRBD1 (7 bases). The CDR3 runs to 14 residues. Trimming removed 3 bases at V and 10 bases at J, with 16 bases between. CDR3 protein: CASSFAGQHGEQFF. The DNA of the CDR3 is TGTGCCAGCAGTTTTGCGGGACAGCATGGAGAGCAGTTCTTC.

This clonotype was recorded at least ten times. This chain uses TRBV7-2 with TRBJ1-6, with 7 nucleotides matching TRBD1. CDR1 is SGHTA and CDR2 is FQGNSA in the germline V gene. This CDR3 contains 15 residues. V lost 5 bases and J lost 10; bases outside the gene matches: 11. CDR3 DNA: TGTGCCAGCAGCGCCTGGGGACAGCTTAACTCACCCCTCCACTTT. Its translation is CASSAWGQLNSPLHF.

The genes are TRBV5-6 and TRBJ1-2; D might be TRBD1 (6 bases). There are 15 residues in the CDR3. Looked up from germline, CDR1 is SGHDT and CDR2 is YYEEEE. Trimming cost V 2 bases and J 8 bases, with 19 bases left between them. The CDR3 region has the DNA TGTGCCAGCAGCTTCCGGGGGGCAGGGTGGAGCGGCTACACCTTC. This encodes CASSFRGAGWSGYTF.

In its sample, this clonotype was seen many times. This rearrangement joins TRBV2 to TRBJ1-6; D is unclear. The germline V gene has CDR1 SNHLY and CDR2 FYNNEI. V was trimmed by 10 bases and J by 13 bases, leaving 20 bases between them. The CDR3 contains 13 residues. The CDR3 coding sequence is TGTGCCAAGGGAAAGCCCCCCCAGGATCCCCTCCACTTT. Protein product: CAKGKPPQDPLHF. Full variable domain (rest looked up from reference TRBV2 and TRBJ1-6): EPEVTQTPSHQVTQMGQEVILRCVPISNHLYFYWYRQILGQKVEFLVSFYNNEISEKSEIFDDQFSVERPDGSNFTLKIRSTKLEDSAMYFCAKGKPPQDPLHFGNGTRLTVT.

In its sample, this clonotype was seen a few times. In DNA form, the CDR3 reads TGTGCCAGCAGCTCCTTCATAGGACTAGCGGGATTCCAAGAGACCCAGTACTTC. It yields the protein CASSSFIGLAGFQETQYF. The rearrangement uses TRBV7-8 and TRBJ2-5; TRBD2 matches at 12 bases. V dropped 4 bases and J dropped 1; count of bases not matched to a gene: 10. Germline CDR1 reads SGHVS; CDR2 reads FQNEAQ. The CDR3 extends over 18 amino acids.

At least ten counts were recorded for this clonotype. J is TRBJ2-2 and V is TRBV24-1; 8 bases are shared with TRBD2. The CDR3 has 15 residues. The junction had 0 bases not matched to a gene; V was cut back by 1 base and J by 3 bases. Per germline, CDR1 KGHDR and CDR2 SFDVKD. DNA for the CDR3: TGTGCCACCAGTGATTTACTAGCGGACACCGGGGAGCTGTTTTTT. This translates into CATSDLLADTGELFF.

The CDR3 is CASSQGGAGNTIYF. The CDR3 DNA sequence: TGCGCCAGCAGCCAAGGCGGTGCTGGAAACACCATATATTTT. The chain employs TRBV4-3 and TRBJ1-3; unclear D gene. This CDR3 region has 14 residues. V was pared by 1 base and J by 2 bases, with 6 bases between. CDR1 and CDR2 (germline): LGHNA, YSLEER.

This clonotype was seen a few times. The rearrangement joins TRBV5-1 to TRBJ2-6; D is perhaps TRBD1 or TRBD2 (6 bases each). V lost 3 bases and J lost 3, with 16 bases in between. Germline loops: CDR1 SGHRS, CDR2 YFSETQ. The CDR3 is made up of 17 amino acids. CDR3: CASSWGKGGSGANVLTF. CDR3 sequence (DNA): TGCGCCAGCAGCTGGGGAAAGGGGGGAAGTGGGGCCAACGTCCTGACTTTC. The full variable domain, with the rest looked up from reference TRBV5-1 and TRBJ2-6, is KAGVTQTPRYLIKTRGQQVTLSCSPISGHRSVSWYQQTPGQGLQFLFEYFSETQRNKGNFPGRFSGRQFSNSRSEMNVSTLELGDSALYLCASSWGKGGSGANVLTFGAGSRLTVL.

This clonotype was counted at least ten times. The rearrangement uses TRBV4-1 and TRBJ1-1; D uncertain. Germline values: CDR1 MGHRA, CDR2 YSYEKL. V was cut by 4 bases and J by 3 bases, with 9 bases left in between. The length of the CDR3 is 13 residues. The DNA for the CDR3 is TGCGCCAGCAGCCCACGCCGGGACACTGAAGCTTTCTTT. Translation: CASSPRRDTEAFF.

This clonotype was recorded at least ten times. This chain uses TRBV5-1 with TRBJ2-3; possibly TRBD2 for D (6 bases). CDR3 length: 14 amino acids. From germline, CDR1 is SGHRS and CDR2 YFSETQ. V shed 2 bases and J shed 4 bases, with 11 bases lying between them. DNA of the CDR3: TGCGCCAGCAGCTTTTTGGGGGGTTCAGATACGCAGTATTTT. Translated: CASSFLGGSDTQYF.

This clonotype was counted only a few times. This chain joins TRBV20-1 and TRBJ2-1; 7 nucleotides line up with TRBD1. The CDR3 has 12 residues. Germline assignment: CDR1 DFQATT and CDR2 SNEGSKA (reference sequence). Trimming removed 6 bases from V and 6 bases from J; junction bases left unmatched: 5. This CDR3 reads CSATGPRNEQFF. CDR3 DNA sequence: TGCAGTGCGACAGGGCCCCGCAATGAGCAGTTCTTC.

In this sample, this clonotype turned up a few times. The chain combines TRBV7-2 with TRBJ1-3; D gene ambiguous. This CDR3 is 12 amino acids long. Trimming pared 7 bases from V and 3 bases from J, leaving 7 bases between. Germline CDR1 is SGHTA and CDR2 is FQGNSA. CDR3 sequence (DNA): TGTGCCAGCAACCTTCTTGGAAACACCATATATTTT. Amino acids: CASNLLGNTIYF. The full variable domain, rest sourced from reference TRBV7-2 and TRBJ1-3, is GAGVSQSPSNKVTEKGKDVELRCDPISGHTALYWYRQSLGQGLEFLIYFQGNSAPDKSGLPSDRFSAERTGGSVSTLTIQRTQQEDSAVYLCASNLLGNTIYFGEGSWLTVV.